This TCR beta chain was identified during a study of control samples from healthy donors and cancer patients. Clones were read by immunoSEQ multiplex PCR, and TCRdb kept only the in-frame ones, dropping some. This repertoire shows approximately 130,000 clones, 87% found once; its top ten account for about 8.7%. V lost 0 bases to trimming and J lost 6 bases; unmatched junction nucleotides: 7. The CDR3 has 16 residues. The V gene's germline CDR1 is KGHDR and CDR2 SFDVKD. Sequences were obtained from blood. The J gene is TRBJ2-3, the V gene TRBV24-1; 8 positions agree with TRBD1. The clonotype comes from a middle-aged man in good health. Here the CDR3 reads CATSDLGQGAGDTQYF. CDR3 DNA sequence: TGTGCCACCAGTGATTTGGGTCAGGGGGCAGGGGATACGCAGTATTTT.